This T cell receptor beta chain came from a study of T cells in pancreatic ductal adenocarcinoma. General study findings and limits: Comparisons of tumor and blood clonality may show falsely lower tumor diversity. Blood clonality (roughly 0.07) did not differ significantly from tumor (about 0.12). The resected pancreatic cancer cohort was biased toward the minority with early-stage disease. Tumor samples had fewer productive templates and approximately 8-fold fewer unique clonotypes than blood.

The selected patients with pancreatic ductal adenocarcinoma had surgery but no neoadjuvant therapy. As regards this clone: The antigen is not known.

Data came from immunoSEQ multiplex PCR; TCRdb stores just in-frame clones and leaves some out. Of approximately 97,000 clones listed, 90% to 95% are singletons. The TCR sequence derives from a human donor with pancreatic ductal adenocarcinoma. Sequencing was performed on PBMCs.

The CDR3 sequence is CASSWDRVRSEQYF. For the CDR3, the DNA is TGTGCCAGCAGCTGGGACAGGGTGCGCAGCGAGCAGTACTTC. This chain links TRBV7-2 with TRBJ2-7, with 9 positions matching TRBD1. The trim removed 4 bases at V and 6 bases at J, leaving 7 bases unmatched. This CDR3 is 14 amino acids long. Germline CDR1 reads SGHTA; CDR2 reads FQGNSA.